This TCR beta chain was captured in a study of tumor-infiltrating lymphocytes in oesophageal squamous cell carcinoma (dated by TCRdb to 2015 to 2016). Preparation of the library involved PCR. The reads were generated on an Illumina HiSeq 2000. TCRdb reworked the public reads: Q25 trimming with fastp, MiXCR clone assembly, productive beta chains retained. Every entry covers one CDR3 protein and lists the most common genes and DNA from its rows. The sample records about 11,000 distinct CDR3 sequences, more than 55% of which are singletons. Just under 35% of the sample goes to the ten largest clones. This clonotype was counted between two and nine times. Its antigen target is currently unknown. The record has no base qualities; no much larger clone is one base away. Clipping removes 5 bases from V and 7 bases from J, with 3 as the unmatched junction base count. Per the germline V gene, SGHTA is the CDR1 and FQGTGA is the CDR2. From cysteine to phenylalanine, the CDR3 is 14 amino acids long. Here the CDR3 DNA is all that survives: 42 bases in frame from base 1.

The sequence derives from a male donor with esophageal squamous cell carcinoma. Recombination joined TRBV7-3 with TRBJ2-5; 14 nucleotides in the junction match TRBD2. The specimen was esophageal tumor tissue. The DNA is TGTGCCAGCAGCCGACTAGCGGGAGGGGGGACCCAGTACTTC. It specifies CASSRLAGGGTQYF.